Shown below are 8 T cell receptor beta chains from a single sample sequenced in a study of blood T cell repertoires in COVID-19. The data were produced by immunoSEQ multiplex PCR, yet TCRdb's version contains in-frame clones alone and is incomplete. The table lists 40,000 or so clones, about 87% of them singletons. The sample consisted of peripheral blood. The receptor source for this set is a human donor in a cohort sampled during active COVID-19.

The chain is built from TRBV7-3 and TRBJ2-3; tentative D call: TRBD1 (6 bases). V lost 5 bases, J lost 0 bases, and 15 bases lay in between. The V gene's germline CDR1 is SGHTA and CDR2 FQGTGA. The CDR3 runs 16 residues. CDR3 amino acids: CASSPKGQPSTDTQYF. DNA for the CDR3: TGTGCCAGCAGCCCAAAAGGACAGCCTAGCACAGATACGCAGTATTTT.

This chain joins TRBV7-8 and TRBJ1-3; 7 positions match TRBD1. The germline V gene encodes CDR1 SGHVS and CDR2 FQNEAQ. V was pared by 5 bases and J by 4 bases, with 17 bases of the junction left unmatched. The CDR3 is made up of 18 amino acids. The DNA of the CDR3 is TGTGCCAGCAGCACACCCACCCAGCCGCGACAGGGAGGAAACACCATATATTTT. It specifies CASSTPTQPRQGGNTIYF.

This chain uses TRBV9 with TRBJ1-4, with TRBD1 identical over 7 bases. This CDR3 region has 16 residues. The trim removed 4 bases at V and 0 bases at J, leaving 6 bases unmatched. Per germline, CDR1 SGDLS and CDR2 YYNGEE. The CDR3 reads CASSPGTAATNEKLFF. In DNA form, the CDR3 reads TGTGCCAGCAGCCCTGGGACAGCCGCAACTAATGAAAAACTGTTTTTT. Variable domain in full (rest from reference TRBV9 and TRBJ1-4): DSGVTQTPKHLITATGQRVTLRCSPRSGDLSVYWYQQSLDQGLQFLIQYYNGEERAKGNILERFSAQQFPDLHSELNLSSLELGDSALYFCASSPGTAATNEKLFFGSGTQLSVL.

The rearrangement links TRBV11-3 to TRBJ2-1, with 16 bases that match TRBD2. The CDR3 has 17 residues. The V gene end was trimmed by 5 bases and the J gene end by 2 bases; junction bases not matched to a gene: 3. The germline V gene encodes CDR1 SGHNT and CDR2 YENEEA. The CDR3 nucleotides are TGTGCCAGCAGCGGCGGGACTAGCGGGGGGGCCTACAATGAGCAGTTCTTC. Residues: CASSGGTSGGAYNEQFF. The variable domain in full, with the rest retrieved from reference TRBV11-3 and TRBJ2-1, is EAGVVQSPRYKIIEKKQPVAFWCNPISGHNTLYWYLQNLGQGPELLIRYENEEAVDDSQLPKDRFSAERLKGVDSTLKIQPAELGDSAVYLCASSGGTSGGAYNEQFFGPGTRLTVL.

The J gene is TRBJ2-7, the V gene TRBV5-1; 8 bases map to TRBD1. The V gene's germline CDR1 is SGHRS and CDR2 YFSETQ. There are 15 residues in the CDR3. J was trimmed by 4 bases and V by 5 bases; bases with no gene match: 11. The chain's CDR3 is CASRAETGGLYEQYF. The CDR3 coding sequence is TGCGCCAGCAGAGCCGAAACAGGGGGACTGTACGAGCAGTACTTC.

The chain carries TRBV19 and TRBJ2-5; 7 bases line up with TRBD2. Germline V CDR1 and CDR2: LNHDA, SQIVND (reference sequence). V lost 7 bases and J lost 5; bases outside the gene matches: 10. This CDR3 has 14 amino acids. Here the CDR3 reads CASKSGDEGETQYF. The CDR3 DNA is TGTGCCAGTAAGAGCGGGGACGAAGGCGAGACCCAGTACTTC.

The J gene is TRBJ1-2, the V gene TRBV5-1, with TRBD1 identical over 8 bases. V shed 5 bases and J 0 bases; nucleotides not matched to a gene: 12. Germline values: CDR1 SGHRS, CDR2 YFSETQ. The CDR3 runs to 17 residues. The CDR3 DNA reads TGCGCCAGCAGTCGAGGACAGGGAACTATCACTAACTATGGCTACACCTTC. Its protein is CASSRGQGTITNYGYTF.

J is TRBJ1-4 and V is TRBV7-9; D not certain. Germline V gene lookup returns CDR1 SEHNR and CDR2 FQNEAQ (reference sequence). CDR3 length: 13 amino acids. Between the trimmed V and J ends, which lost 1 base and 8 bases, there was a span of 8 bases. In DNA, the CDR3 is TGTGCCAGCAGCTTAGGCGAGCGAGAAAAACTGTTTTTT. This translates into CASSLGEREKLFF.